The 4 T cell receptor beta chains below come from one sample, sequenced in a study of blood T cells in healthy people across ages (dated by TCRdb to 2013 to 2016). Library creation used 5' RACE. The sample was run on an Illumina HiSeq 2500. A second PCR of roughly 7 to 12 cycles was run with a J-beta primer mix and a sample-barcoded 5' primer. TCRdb cleaned the public reads at Q25 with fastp, built clones with MiXCR and kept in-frame beta chains. Identical CDR3 protein sequences are pooled into one entry, listed with their most common genes and DNA. In this sample the table shows some 920,000 distinct CDR3 sequences, 51% of which occur a single time. The ten most abundant clones make up about 22% of the sample. Sequences were obtained from blood. The receptors shown here come from a woman between 55 and 75 years old in good health.

The rearrangement joins TRBV21-1 to TRBJ2-7; the DNA was not compared with TRBD1, the D call given in the table. TRBV21-1 is a pseudogene segment. The CDR3 spans 17 residues. Here the CDR3 reads CASSNKYDGDSSYEQYF. The CDR3 DNA reads as TGTGCCAGCAGCAATAAGTACGATGGGGACAGCTCCTACGAGCAGTACTTC.

The CDR3 nucleotides are TGCAGTGCTTTGGACAGGTCGAAGACCCAGTACTTC. Encoded protein: CSALDRSKTQYF. The chain combines TRBV20-1 with TRBJ2-7; 7 bases are a match to TRBD1. The better agreement between TRBJ2-5 and the DNA end casts doubt on the J call. There are 12 residues in the CDR3. From germline, CDR1 is DFQATT and CDR2 SNEGSKA (reference sequence).

This chain joins TRBV29-1 and TRBJ2-2; TRBD2 aligns across 8 bases. The CDR3 spans 16 residues. Germline V gene lookup returns CDR1 SQVTM and CDR2 ANQGSEA. The ends lost 1 base at V and 4 bases at J; junction bases unmatched: 8. CDR3 coding DNA: TGCAGCGTTGAAGGGATTCAGCGGGAGTCCACCGGGGAGCTGTTTTTT. Its protein product is CSVEGIQRESTGELFF.

For the CDR3, the DNA is TGTGCCAGCACCCAGGACGAAACAGGGGTTCGAGGGACGCAGTATTTT. Its protein is CASTQDETGVRGTQYF. The genes are TRBV3-1 and TRBJ2-3; 7 nucleotides agree with TRBD1. Trimming cost V 7 bases and J 9 bases; bases outside gene matches: 19. CDR1 and CDR2 (germline): LGHDT, YNNKEL (reference sequence). The CDR3 runs to 16 residues.